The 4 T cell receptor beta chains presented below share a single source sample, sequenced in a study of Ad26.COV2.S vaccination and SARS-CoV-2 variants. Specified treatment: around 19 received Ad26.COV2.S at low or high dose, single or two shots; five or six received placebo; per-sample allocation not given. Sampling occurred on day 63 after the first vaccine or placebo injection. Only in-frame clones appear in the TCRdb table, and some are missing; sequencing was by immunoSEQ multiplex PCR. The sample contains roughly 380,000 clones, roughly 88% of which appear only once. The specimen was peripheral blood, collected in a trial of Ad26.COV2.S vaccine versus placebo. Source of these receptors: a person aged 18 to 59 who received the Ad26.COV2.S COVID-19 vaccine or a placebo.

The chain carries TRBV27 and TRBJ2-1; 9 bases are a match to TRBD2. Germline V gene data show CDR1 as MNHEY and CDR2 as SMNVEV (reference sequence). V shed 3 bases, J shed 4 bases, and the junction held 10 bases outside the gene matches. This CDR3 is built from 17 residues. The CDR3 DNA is TGTGCCAGCAGTTTTCTAGCGGGGACCAGCGGATACAATGAGCAGTTCTTC. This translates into CASSFLAGTSGYNEQFF.

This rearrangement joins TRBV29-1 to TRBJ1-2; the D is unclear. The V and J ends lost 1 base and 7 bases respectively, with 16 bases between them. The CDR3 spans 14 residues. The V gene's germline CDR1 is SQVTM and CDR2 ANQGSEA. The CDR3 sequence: CSVEVSQAAGGYTF. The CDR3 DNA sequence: TGCAGCGTTGAAGTCAGCCAAGCCGCCGGTGGCTACACCTTC.

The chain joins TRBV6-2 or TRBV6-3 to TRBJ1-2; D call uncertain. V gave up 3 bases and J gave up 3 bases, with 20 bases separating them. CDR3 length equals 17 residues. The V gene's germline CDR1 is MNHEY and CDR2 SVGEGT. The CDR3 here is CASSYSQTKPGDYGYTF. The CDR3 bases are TGTGCCAGCAGTTATTCCCAGACTAAGCCAGGCGACTATGGCTACACCTTC.

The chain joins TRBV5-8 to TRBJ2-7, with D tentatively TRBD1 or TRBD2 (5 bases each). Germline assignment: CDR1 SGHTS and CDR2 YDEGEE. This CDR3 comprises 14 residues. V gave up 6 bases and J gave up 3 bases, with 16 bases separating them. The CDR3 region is CASTPGQTLYEQYF. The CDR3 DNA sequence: TGTGCCAGCACCCCGGGGCAGACGCTCTACGAGCAGTACTTC.